The 13 T cell receptor beta chains listed next were all sequenced from one sample in a study of blood T cell repertoires in COVID-19. The data were produced by immunoSEQ multiplex PCR, yet TCRdb's version contains in-frame clones alone and is incomplete. The data show about 110,000 clones, approximately 80% seen once. Sample: peripheral blood. These receptors were collected from a woman aged 65 to 85 with acute or convalescent COVID-19.

The rearrangement uses TRBV5-4 and TRBJ2-3; D call uncertain. The CDR3 contains 15 residues. Germline V gene lookup returns CDR1 SGHNT and CDR2 YYREEE (reference sequence). V was trimmed by 1 base and J by 0 bases, leaving 9 bases between them. CDR3 coding DNA: TGTGCCAGCAGCTTGCCGCAGGCTAGCACAGATACGCAGTATTTT. Its protein product is CASSLPQASTDTQYF.

V usage is TRBV7-9 and J usage is TRBJ1-2, with D possibly matching TRBD1 (6 bases). V was pared by 3 bases and J by 8 bases, with 13 bases between. CDR3 size: 13 residues. CDR1 is SEHNR, CDR2 FQNEAQ, per germline (reference sequence). The CDR3 DNA reads as TGTGCCAGCAGCTTTGCAGGGGATCGAGGCTACACCTTC. This encodes CASSFAGDRGYTF.

V gene TRBV15 combines with J gene TRBJ1-2, with D possibly TRBD1 on 5 matching bases. V shed 3 bases and J shed 6 bases, with 17 bases lying between them. Germline loops: CDR1 LNHNV, CDR2 YYDKDF (reference sequence). This CDR3 has 15 amino acids. As DNA, the CDR3 is TGTGCCACCAGCAGCTCCCCAAAGGGACTTGATGGCTACACCTTC. Protein: CATSSSPKGLDGYTF. Full variable domain (remainder filled in from reference TRBV15 and TRBJ1-2): DAMVIQNPRYQVTQFGKPVTLSCSQTLNHNVMYWYQQKSSQAPKLLFHYYDKDFNNEADTPDNFQSRRPNTSFCFLDIRSPGLGDTAMYLCATSSSPKGLDGYTFGSGTRLTVV.

The rearrangement links TRBV21-1 to TRBJ2-1; no DNA check was done on the table's D call, TRBD2. TRBV21-1 represents a pseudogene. The CDR3 sequence is 21 residues long. CDR3 nucleotide sequence: TGTGCCAGCAGCAATTCTTGCCTCAGGGGCCCGACTAGCGGGAGATGGAATGAGCAGTTCTTC. Its protein is CASSNSCLRGPTSGRWNEQFF.

CDR3: CASSQTTGAINQPQHF. DNA for the CDR3: TGCGCCAGCAGCCAAACCACAGGGGCGATCAATCAGCCCCAGCATTTT. This chain links TRBV4-1 with TRBJ1-5, with 7 bases aligning to TRBD1. This CDR3 contains 16 residues. V dropped 2 bases and J dropped 3; count of bases not matched to a gene: 7. The germline gives CDR1 MGHRA, CDR2 YSYEKL.

The chain links TRBV2 to TRBJ2-3; TRBD1 aligns across 7 bases. Germline V gene data show CDR1 as SNHLY and CDR2 as FYNNEI. The CDR3 has 15 amino acids. Losses at the gene ends were 6 bases for V and 2 bases for J; bases not matched to a gene: 8. The chain's CDR3 is CASSPPGQYTDTQYF. CDR3 nucleotide sequence: TGTGCCAGCAGCCCCCCGGGACAGTACACAGATACGCAGTATTTT. Supplemented by reference TRBV2 and TRBJ2-3, the full variable domain reads EPEVTQTPSHQVTQMGQEVILRCVPISNHLYFYWYRQILGQKVEFLVSFYNNEISEKSEIFDDQFSVERPDGSNFTLKIRSTKLEDSAMYFCASSPPGQYTDTQYFGPGTRLTVL.

The chain has TRBV30 and TRBJ2-1; the match to TRBD2 covers 7 bases. Germline V gene data show CDR1 as GTSNPN and CDR2 as SVGIG (reference sequence). The CDR3 consists of 16 residues. The V and J ends lost 0 bases and 9 bases, in that order; junction bases with no gene match: 14. The CDR3 bases are TGTGCCTGGAGTGTATGGGCTAGCGGAACCGGCGGTGAGCAGTTCTTC. This sequence encodes CAWSVWASGTGGEQFF.

The count of this clone is one. The genes are TRBV9 and TRBJ2-1, with TRBD2 identical over 10 bases. The CDR3 extends over 15 amino acids. V lost 4 bases, J lost 8 bases, and 9 bases stayed unmatched. Per the germline V gene, CDR1 is SGDLS and CDR2 is YYNGEE. The CDR3 sequence is CASSRSSSGGYEQFF. The CDR3 DNA follows: TGTGCCAGCAGCCGAAGTTCTAGCGGGGGATATGAGCAGTTCTTC.

This chain joins TRBV7-9 and TRBJ2-5, with TRBD1 matching 7 bases. CDR1 is SEHNR and CDR2 is FQNEAQ in the germline V gene (reference sequence). The CDR3 length is 15 residues. The J segment lost 2 bases and the V segment lost 5 bases, leaving 8 bases of the junction unmatched. The CDR3 loop reads CASSLGGARQETQYF. The CDR3 DNA reads TGTGCCAGCAGCCTAGGGGGCGCGAGGCAAGAGACCCAGTACTTC.

The chain uses TRBV2 and TRBJ2-3; possible D gene TRBD1, 6 bases. From germline, CDR1 is SNHLY and CDR2 FYNNEI. Trimming cost V 4 bases and J 2 bases, with 16 bases left between them. The CDR3 extends over 16 amino acids. The CDR3 sequence: CASSGGGQPVTDTQYF. The CDR3 region has the DNA TGTGCCAGCAGTGGAGGGGGTCAGCCTGTCACAGATACGCAGTATTTT.

The gene calls are TRBV6-5 and TRBJ1-5; D not certain. V was pared by 6 bases and J by 7 bases, with 19 bases between. The CDR3 totals 15 residues. Looked up from germline, CDR1 is MNHEY and CDR2 is SVGAGI. The CDR3 is CASSRRSGARQPQHF. Written as DNA, the CDR3 is TGTGCCAGCAGCCGGAGGTCGGGCGCACGCCAGCCCCAGCATTTT.

This clone was seen only once. The chain employs TRBV30 and TRBJ1-3; 9 nucleotides align to TRBD1. Trimming cost V 5 bases and J 8 bases; bases outside gene matches: 4. From germline, CDR1 is GTSNPN and CDR2 SVGIG (reference sequence). This CDR3 has 12 residues. CDR3 sequence: CAWSTGGDTIYF. The CDR3 DNA reads as TGTGCCTGGTCGACAGGGGGGGACACCATATATTTT.

The V and J genes are TRBV19 and TRBJ2-7; 9 bases are shared with TRBD1. V was pared by 4 bases and J by 3 bases, with 4 bases of the junction left unmatched. The CDR3 contains 14 residues. Germline loops: CDR1 LNHDA, CDR2 SQIVND (reference sequence). CDR3 nucleotide sequence: TGTGCCAGTAGTACCGGGACAGGGTACTACGAGCAGTACTTC. Protein product: CASSTGTGYYEQYF.